This T cell receptor (beta chain) is drawn from a study of CD8 T cells in ankylosing spondylitis. Study-wide results and caveats: Prior literature has documented some motif variants in synovial fluid and blood from reactive arthritis. The study identified a TCR beta motif of several highly homologous variants that appeared characteristic of ankylosing spondylitis blood.

TCRdb analysed the 5' RACE reads with MiXCR anew, one entry per CDR3 protein. Here the sample spans about 450,000 distinct CDR3 sequences, around 26% being singletons. The CDR3 runs to 15 residues. V lost 7 bases, J lost 2 bases, and 17 bases lay in between. Per the germline V gene, CDR1 is SGHRS and CDR2 is YFSETQ. This clonotype was found a few times. What it binds is unknown. This TCR was sampled from a male donor with ankylosing spondylitis. The sequenced sample consisted of blood, either unsorted or a sorted T cell fraction (not recorded which). The chain is built from TRBV5-1 and TRBJ2-3, with a tentative D call TRBD2 (6 bases). CDR3 in amino acids: CASSPEGRHTDTQYF. The DNA for the CDR3 is TGCGCCAGCTCCCCAGAAGGGAGGCACACAGATACGCAGTATTTT.